A selection of T cell receptor beta chains follows, all from one sample in a study of blood T cell repertoires in COVID-19. Profiled with immunoSEQ multiplex PCR; TCRdb holds only in-frame clones, not every one. The sample yields about 160,000 clones, around nine tenths seen once. The specimen was peripheral blood. The receptors shown here come from a man in his sixties with COVID-19, enrolled during active disease. Each CDR3 is given with its conserved first and last residue. The D gene is left open where the match is weak. A row's size may be missing; if present it is once, few, many or a size class.

d_call: TRBD2
v_call: TRBV6-4
clone_size: -
j_call: TRBJ2-3
cdr3_nt: TGTGCCAGCAGTGACGCGGGGGGGATAGATACGCAGTATTTT
cdr3_aa: CASSDAGGIDTQYF

d_call: -
v_call: TRBV28
clone_size: -
j_call: TRBJ2-7
cdr3_nt: TGTGCCAGTCGGGGGGCATACTACGAGCAGTACTTC
cdr3_aa: CASRGAYYEQYF

d_call: -
v_call: TRBV4-3
clone_size: once
j_call: TRBJ1-1
cdr3_nt: TGCGCCAGCAGCCTTCAGGGCACGATGAACACTGAAGCTTTCTTT
cdr3_aa: CASSLQGTMNTEAFF

d_call: -
v_call: TRBV18
clone_size: -
j_call: TRBJ2-1
cdr3_nt: TGTGCCAGCTCACCCCCAGGGAAAAGCTCCTACAATGAGCAGTTCTTC
cdr3_aa: CASSPPGKSSYNEQFF

d_call: TRBD1
v_call: TRBV4-3
clone_size: -
j_call: TRBJ1-4
cdr3_nt: TGCGCCAGCAGCCAGGAATGGGGACAGGGGAGAGAAAAACTGTTTTTT
cdr3_aa: CASSQEWGQGREKLFF

d_call: -
v_call: TRBV20-1
clone_size: -
j_call: TRBJ2-5
cdr3_nt: TGCAGTGCTAGTTTCGGGATCCAGGAGACCCAGTACTTC
cdr3_aa: CSASFGIQETQYF

d_call: -
v_call: TRBV9
clone_size: -
j_call: TRBJ1-6
cdr3_nt: TGTGCCAGCAGCGTAGGCCCAATCGTGGGCGAATCACCCCTCCACTTT
cdr3_aa: CASSVGPIVGESPLHF

d_call: -
v_call: TRBV9
clone_size: -
j_call: TRBJ1-1
cdr3_nt: TGTGCCAGCAGCCGGGGAGGAGCGGGTGAAGCTTTCTTT
cdr3_aa: CASSRGGAGEAFF

d_call: TRBD1
v_call: TRBV27
clone_size: -
j_call: TRBJ2-4
cdr3_nt: TGTGCCAGCAGTTGGGGACAGGGGAATAGAAACATTCAGTACTTC
cdr3_aa: CASSWGQGNRNIQYF

d_call: TRBD1
v_call: TRBV7-2
clone_size: -
j_call: TRBJ2-7
cdr3_nt: TGTGCCAGCAGCCCCTGGGACAGCGCCTACGAGCAGTACTTC
cdr3_aa: CASSPWDSAYEQYF

d_call: -
v_call: TRBV27
clone_size: -
j_call: TRBJ1-1
cdr3_nt: TGTGCCAGCAGTCTAGCCCCGGGGACTGAAGCTTTCTTT
cdr3_aa: CASSLAPGTEAFF

d_call: TRBD2
v_call: TRBV16
clone_size: -
j_call: TRBJ2-2
cdr3_nt: TGTGCCAGCAGCCAATCTTTGGTGACTAGCGGGACCGGGGAGCTGTTTTTT
cdr3_aa: CASSQSLVTSGTGELFF

d_call: -
v_call: TRBV5-1
clone_size: -
j_call: TRBJ1-1
cdr3_nt: TGCGCCAGCAGCTCCAACGACAGGCGGACTGAAGCTTTCTTT
cdr3_aa: CASSSNDRRTEAFF

d_call: TRBD1
v_call: TRBV9
clone_size: -
j_call: TRBJ2-7
cdr3_nt: TGTGCCAGCAGCTTACAGGGGGTCCAACACGAGCAGTACTTC
cdr3_aa: CASSLQGVQHEQYF

d_call: TRBD2
v_call: TRBV7-2
clone_size: -
j_call: TRBJ2-1
cdr3_nt: TGTGCCAGCAGCTTAGACGGGGGGAACAATGAGCAGTTCTTC
cdr3_aa: CASSLDGGNNEQFF

d_call: TRBD2
v_call: TRBV5-1
clone_size: -
j_call: TRBJ2-1
cdr3_nt: TGCGCCAGCACTTTGACGGGAGGCCATGAGCAGTTCTTC
cdr3_aa: CASTLTGGHEQFF

d_call: TRBD1
v_call: TRBV9
clone_size: -
j_call: TRBJ1-6
cdr3_nt: TGTGCCAGCAGCGCCAGACAGGGAAGTTCACCCCTCCACTTT
cdr3_aa: CASSARQGSSPLHF

d_call: -
v_call: TRBV6-5
clone_size: -
j_call: TRBJ1-2
cdr3_nt: TGTGCCAGCAGTTACGGCCAGAACTATGGCTACACCTTC
cdr3_aa: CASSYGQNYGYTF

d_call: TRBD2
v_call: TRBV11-3
clone_size: -
j_call: TRBJ2-1
cdr3_nt: TGTGCCAGCAGCTTGCCCGGACTAGCGGGAGGGCATGAGCAGTTCTTC
cdr3_aa: CASSLPGLAGGHEQFF

d_call: -
v_call: TRBV11-3
clone_size: -
j_call: TRBJ2-1
cdr3_nt: TGTGCCAGCAGCCTGGGCGCGGGGAATGAGCAGTTCTTC
cdr3_aa: CASSLGAGNEQFF

d_call: TRBD1
v_call: TRBV14
clone_size: -
j_call: TRBJ2-1
cdr3_nt: TGTGCCAGCAGACCCGGGACAGGGGGCGTCTTGAATGAGCAGTTCTTC
cdr3_aa: CASRPGTGGVLNEQFF

d_call: -
v_call: TRBV21-1
clone_size: -
j_call: TRBJ2-3
cdr3_nt: TGTGCCAGCAGCAAAGAAGTGAGAGGGAGGAGGCGCACAGATACGCAGTATTTT
cdr3_aa: CASSKEVRGRRRTDTQYF

d_call: -
v_call: TRBV19
clone_size: -
j_call: TRBJ2-5
cdr3_nt: TGTGCCAGTAGTACGCTTCGGACAGTCTTGGAGACCCAGTACTTC
cdr3_aa: CASSTLRTVLETQYF

d_call: TRBD1
v_call: TRBV28
clone_size: few
j_call: TRBJ2-7
cdr3_nt: TGTGCCAGCAGCGGACAGGGTTATTACGAGCAGTACTTC
cdr3_aa: CASSGQGYYEQYF

d_call: TRBD2
v_call: TRBV5-1
clone_size: -
j_call: TRBJ2-1
cdr3_nt: TGCGCCAGCAGCTTGGGGGGACTAGCGGGAGTGCATGAGCAGTTCTTC
cdr3_aa: CASSLGGLAGVHEQFF

d_call: TRBD1
v_call: TRBV7-2
clone_size: -
j_call: TRBJ1-1
cdr3_nt: TGTGCCAGCAGCCCCTCGACAGGGTACACTGAAGCTTTCTTT
cdr3_aa: CASSPSTGYTEAFF

d_call: -
v_call: TRBV27
clone_size: -
j_call: TRBJ2-7
cdr3_nt: TGTGCCAGCAGTTCGGCCGGGTCTGAGTCCTACGAGCAGTACTTC
cdr3_aa: CASSSAGSESYEQYF

d_call: TRBD2
v_call: TRBV2
clone_size: -
j_call: TRBJ2-3
cdr3_nt: TGTGCCAGCAGGGGGACTAGCGGATACACAGATACGCAGTATTTT
cdr3_aa: CASRGTSGYTDTQYF

d_call: -
v_call: TRBV5-4
clone_size: -
j_call: TRBJ2-5
cdr3_nt: TGTGCCAGCAGCCAGCAGGGCCAAGAGACCCAGTACTTC
cdr3_aa: CASSQQGQETQYF

d_call: -
v_call: TRBV2
clone_size: -
j_call: TRBJ1-2
cdr3_nt: TGTGCCAGCAGGCAGGCGGGTTCAGGGGACGGCTACACCTTC
cdr3_aa: CASRQAGSGDGYTF

d_call: -
v_call: TRBV28
clone_size: -
j_call: TRBJ1-3
cdr3_nt: TGTGCCAGCAGCCCCGTAGGAGGCTCGAGAGGAAACACCATATATTTT
cdr3_aa: CASSPVGGSRGNTIYF

d_call: TRBD2
v_call: TRBV25-1
clone_size: -
j_call: TRBJ2-2
cdr3_nt: TGTGCCAGCAGTTCGATACTAGGGGCGGGAGGAACCGGGGAGCTGTTTTTT
cdr3_aa: CASSSILGAGGTGELFF

d_call: -
v_call: TRBV6-5
clone_size: -
j_call: TRBJ1-2
cdr3_nt: TGTGCCAGCAGTTACCAGGGCTCCTATGGCTACACCTTC
cdr3_aa: CASSYQGSYGYTF

d_call: -
v_call: TRBV28
clone_size: -
j_call: TRBJ1-2
cdr3_nt: TGTGCCAGCAGTATCCCTTTATCGTATTCCACCGGACAGATCTATGGCTACACCTTC
cdr3_aa: CASSIPLSYSTGQIYGYTF

d_call: -
v_call: TRBV5-1
clone_size: -
j_call: TRBJ2-1
cdr3_nt: TGCGCCAGCAGCTTGGGAGGGTCCAACAATGAGCAGTTCTTC
cdr3_aa: CASSLGGSNNEQFF

d_call: -
v_call: TRBV11-2
clone_size: -
j_call: TRBJ1-2
cdr3_nt: TGTGCCAGCAGCCCCGGGATTAACTATGGCTACACCTTC
cdr3_aa: CASSPGINYGYTF

d_call: -
v_call: TRBV4-2
clone_size: -
j_call: TRBJ2-7
cdr3_nt: TGTGCCAGCAGCCAAGAGGGGGGCTACGAGCAGTACTTC
cdr3_aa: CASSQEGGYEQYF

d_call: -
v_call: TRBV6-1
clone_size: -
j_call: TRBJ1-1
cdr3_nt: TGTGCCAGCAGTGAAAGCGGGCACCTCACCCTTGAAGCTTTCTTT
cdr3_aa: CASSESGHLTLEAFF

d_call: TRBD2
v_call: TRBV11-2
clone_size: -
j_call: TRBJ2-3
cdr3_nt: TGTGCCAGCAGCGGGGGACTAGCGGGGTACACAGATACGCAGTATTTT
cdr3_aa: CASSGGLAGYTDTQYF

d_call: TRBD1
v_call: TRBV24-1
clone_size: once
j_call: TRBJ2-1
cdr3_nt: TGTGCCACCAGTGGATCGACAGGGACGTATATCAGCTCCTACAATGAGCAGTTCTTC
cdr3_aa: CATSGSTGTYISSYNEQFF

d_call: -
v_call: TRBV30
clone_size: -
j_call: TRBJ2-5
cdr3_nt: TGTGCCTGGAGTCCCCTTCAAGAGACCCAGTACTTC
cdr3_aa: CAWSPLQETQYF

d_call: -
v_call: TRBV12-3/TRBV12-4
clone_size: -
j_call: TRBJ1-1
cdr3_nt: TGTGCCAGCAGTAGGCGGACTGAAGCTTTCTTT
cdr3_aa: CASSRRTEAFF

d_call: -
v_call: TRBV10-2
clone_size: -
j_call: TRBJ2-7
cdr3_nt: TGCGCCAGCAGTGTGACAGGAGGTGCCTACGAGCAGTACTTC
cdr3_aa: CASSVTGGAYEQYF

d_call: -
v_call: TRBV19
clone_size: -
j_call: TRBJ1-1
cdr3_nt: TGTGCCAGTAGTCCAGTAACAAACACTGAAGCTTTCTTT
cdr3_aa: CASSPVTNTEAFF

d_call: TRBD1
v_call: TRBV5-1
clone_size: -
j_call: TRBJ2-3
cdr3_nt: TGCGCCAGCAGCTTGGAGCAGGGGGCATCAGATACGCAGTATTTT
cdr3_aa: CASSLEQGASDTQYF

d_call: -
v_call: TRBV2
clone_size: -
j_call: TRBJ2-5
cdr3_nt: TGTGCCAGCAGGGGGGGACTTCAAGAGACCCAGTACTTC
cdr3_aa: CASRGGLQETQYF

d_call: -
v_call: TRBV14
clone_size: -
j_call: TRBJ2-5
cdr3_nt: TGTGCCAGCAGCCACAGGGCGCTCGTCCAAGAGACCCAGTACTTC
cdr3_aa: CASSHRALVQETQYF

d_call: TRBD1
v_call: TRBV6-5
clone_size: -
j_call: TRBJ2-5
cdr3_nt: TGTGCCAGCAGGCCTCCAGGGGGCGCGGGGGAGACCCAGTACTTC
cdr3_aa: CASRPPGGAGETQYF

d_call: TRBD1
v_call: TRBV29-1
clone_size: -
j_call: TRBJ1-2
cdr3_nt: TGCAGCGCTGACAGGGATGGCTACACCTTC
cdr3_aa: CSADRDGYTF

d_call: -
v_call: TRBV29-1
clone_size: -
j_call: TRBJ1-3
cdr3_nt: TGCAGCGCCGTGGGCGCCGTCGCTGGAAACACCATATATTTT
cdr3_aa: CSAVGAVAGNTIYF

d_call: TRBD1
v_call: TRBV24-1
clone_size: -
j_call: TRBJ1-2
cdr3_nt: TGTGCCACCAGTGGACAGGGGGGGGATGGCTACACCTTC
cdr3_aa: CATSGQGGDGYTF

d_call: -
v_call: TRBV14
clone_size: -
j_call: TRBJ1-2
cdr3_nt: TGTGCCAGCAGCCAAGATGCGCGCGGCTATGGCTACACCTTC
cdr3_aa: CASSQDARGYGYTF

d_call: TRBD2
v_call: TRBV6-5
clone_size: -
j_call: TRBJ2-5
cdr3_nt: TGTGCCAGCAGTTACTCGTTTTCGCGGGGGGGGGAGACCCAGTACTTC
cdr3_aa: CASSYSFSRGGETQYF

d_call: TRBD2
v_call: TRBV4-2
clone_size: -
j_call: TRBJ2-1
cdr3_nt: TGTGCCAGCAGCCAAAGCGGGAGGGGTGCGTACAATGAGCAGTTCTTC
cdr3_aa: CASSQSGRGAYNEQFF

d_call: TRBD1
v_call: TRBV7-6
clone_size: few
j_call: TRBJ1-6
cdr3_nt: TGTGCCAGCAGCCGCCTGGGACAGGGGGGCAGATCACCCCTCCACTTT
cdr3_aa: CASSRLGQGGRSPLHF

d_call: TRBD1
v_call: TRBV29-1
clone_size: -
j_call: TRBJ2-7
cdr3_nt: TGCAGCGTTACCGGGACAGCCTACGAGCAGTACTTC
cdr3_aa: CSVTGTAYEQYF

d_call: TRBD2
v_call: TRBV30
clone_size: -
j_call: TRBJ2-5
cdr3_nt: TGTGCCTGGAGTGTAGGTTTCCTAGCGGGAGCGGTAGAGACCCAGTACTTC
cdr3_aa: CAWSVGFLAGAVETQYF

d_call: -
v_call: TRBV9
clone_size: -
j_call: TRBJ2-7
cdr3_nt: TGTGCCAGCAGCGTAGGCCACAAAGTATCCTACGAGCAGTACTTC
cdr3_aa: CASSVGHKVSYEQYF

d_call: -
v_call: TRBV7-9
clone_size: -
j_call: TRBJ1-4
cdr3_nt: TGTGCCAGCAGCAAGGGGTACGCTATCACAATCAATGAAAAACTGTTTTTT
cdr3_aa: CASSKGYAITINEKLFF